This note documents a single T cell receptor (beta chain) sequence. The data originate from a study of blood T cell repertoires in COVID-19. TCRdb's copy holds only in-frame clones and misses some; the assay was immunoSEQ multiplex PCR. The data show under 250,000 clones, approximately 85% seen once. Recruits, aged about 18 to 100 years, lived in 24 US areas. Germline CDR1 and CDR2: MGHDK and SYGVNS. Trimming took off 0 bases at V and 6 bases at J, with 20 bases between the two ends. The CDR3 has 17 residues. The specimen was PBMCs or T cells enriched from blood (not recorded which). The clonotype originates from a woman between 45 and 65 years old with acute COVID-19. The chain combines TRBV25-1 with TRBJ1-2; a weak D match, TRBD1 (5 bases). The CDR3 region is CASSEYLEGDLLNGYTF. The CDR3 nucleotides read TGTGCCAGCAGTGAATATCTGGAAGGGGATCTACTAAATGGCTACACCTTC.